This TCR beta chain was documented in a study of T-cell reconstitution after alpha-beta-depleted transplantation in children. The CDR3 is made up of 13 amino acids. The ends were cut back, 5 bases at V and 3 bases at J, with 14 bases in the middle. Germline V gene lookup returns CDR1 SQVTM and CDR2 ANQGSEA. The TCRbeta library was prepared with unique molecular identifiers. TCRdb re-analysed the PCR reads in MiXCR, keeping a single row per CDR3 protein. Of approximately 800,000 distinct CDR3 sequences in the sample, around 15% are singletons; the top ten hold under 6%. This TCR was recovered from a male patient younger than 18 who had a stem cell transplant for acute lymphoblastic leukemia, so the T cells may come from the graft donor. The genes are TRBV29-1 and TRBJ2-7; D may be TRBD1 (5 bases). Sequenced material: PBMCs, mostly from graft donor cells, taken 360 days after TCRalphabeta/CD19-depleted stem cell transplant. CDR3 DNA sequence: TGCAGCGTTCTAGGACAAGACCGCTACGAGCAGTACTTC. It codes for CSVLGQDRYEQYF.